The entry below describes one T cell receptor beta chain. The sample is drawn from a study of blood T cell repertoires in COVID-19. Study-wide context: Sites across the United States, Italy and Spain contributed samples from acute and convalescent COVID-19. T cells, B-cell-depleted T cells, or PBMCs supplied cDNA or gDNA.

Per the authors' pipeline: Nucleated cell number was recorded as an estimate derived from reference gene primer amplification. Using immunoSEQ multiplex PCR, the repertoire was profiled, and TCRdb retains in-frame clones only, with some absent. V and J calls and clone size are as listed in that table; D and trimming were resolved from the DNA. The data show roughly 250,000 clones, with more than 85% seen just once and approximately 0.84% held by the top ten. This CDR3 spans 15 amino acids. Germline V lookup: CDR1 WNHNN, CDR2 SYGVQD (reference sequence). The ends were cut back, 4 bases at V and 4 bases at J, with 11 bases in the middle.

Material: peripheral blood. This receptor was identified in a man younger than 40 with acute or convalescent COVID-19. The V call is TRBV10-1, the J call TRBJ2-6, with D perhaps matching TRBD2 (5 bases). CDR3 region: CASSASSAGANVLTF. CDR3 coding DNA: TGCGCCAGCAGTGCTAGCTCAGCCGGGGCCAACGTCCTGACTTTC.